The clone carrying this T cell receptor beta chain has more than one count but fewer than ten. Its antigen is still unknown. This table comes from immunoSEQ multiplex PCR, and its TCRdb copy is limited to in-frame clones, with some not included. Of tens of thousands of clones in the sample, approximately 90% are singletons; the top ten hold under 3.5%. The data belong to a study of OX40 agonist ivuxolimab in advanced cancers. Study findings and constraints: Expanded clones were, on average, more numerous among CD8+ T cells than CD4+. The CD4+ and CD8+ T cells in the blood had expanded clonally by week 6 at 0.1 to 3.0 mg/kg.

Blood sampling was done at baseline, cycle 4 day 1, and cycle 7 day 1. The sequence derives from an adult with an advanced solid tumor such as melanoma, head and neck, liver or kidney cancer. The sample consisted of CD4+ or CD8+ T cells sorted from blood, taken in a trial of the OX40 agonist ivuxolimab.

The CDR3 region is CASSQSPRGAVVFAQYF. CDR3 DNA sequence: TGTGCCAGCAGCCAGTCCCCGCGGGGGGCCGTCGTGTTCGCGCAGTATTTT. The V and J genes are TRBV4-2 and TRBJ2-3; 8 bases are shared with TRBD2. The CDR3 consists of 17 residues. Per the germline V gene, CDR1 is LGHNA and CDR2 is YNFKEQ. V dropped 3 bases and J dropped 10; count of bases not matched to a gene: 18.